These 10 T cell receptor beta chains share one sample of origin, sequenced in a study of blood T cell repertoires in COVID-19. Clones were read by immunoSEQ multiplex PCR, and TCRdb kept only the in-frame ones, dropping some. The table lists 90,000 to 100,000 clones, around 81% of them singletons. The sample taken for sequencing was peripheral blood. The receptors here all came from a man aged 55 to 70 with acute or convalescent COVID-19.

J is TRBJ1-5 and V is TRBV27; D unresolved. Per germline, CDR1 MNHEY and CDR2 SMNVEV (reference sequence). This CDR3 spans 13 amino acids. Trimming cost V 6 bases and J 0 bases, with 6 bases left between them. DNA for the CDR3: TGTGCCAGCAGCCGGTATAGCAATCAGCCCCAGCATTTT. This codes for CASSRYSNQPQHF.

The J gene is TRBJ1-2, the V gene TRBV27; D perhaps matches TRBD1 (5 bases). The V end lost 5 bases, the J end lost 2 bases, and 12 bases lay between the germline ends. The germline CDR1 and CDR2 sequences are MNHEY and SMNVEV (reference sequence). The CDR3 has 14 residues. CDR3 in DNA: TGTGCCAGCAGTCCTTACTCAGGGAACTATGGCTACACCTTC. This translates into CASSPYSGNYGYTF.

The CDR3 loop reads CASRGLAALNEQFF. CDR3 bases: TGTGCCAGTAGGGGACTAGCGGCCTTAAATGAGCAGTTCTTC. The chain combines TRBV19 with TRBJ2-1; TRBD2 matches 11 bases. The germline CDR1 and CDR2 sequences are LNHDA and SQIVND (reference sequence). V lost 6 bases to trimming and J lost 7 bases; unmatched junction nucleotides: 5. CDR3 size: 14 residues.

In its sample, this clone was seen a few times. This same CDR3 is encoded by further DNA sequences in the sample. The gene calls are TRBV5-1 and TRBJ1-5; D is perhaps TRBD1 (6 bases). Germline lookup yields CDR1 SGHRS and CDR2 YFSETQ. The CDR3 loop spans 16 amino acids. V was clipped by 4 bases and J by 3 bases, with 17 bases between them. The CDR3 reads CASSPSGGALNQPQHF. The CDR3 DNA sequence: TGCGCCAGCAGCCCTTCGGGGGGGGCTCTCAATCAGCCCCAGCATTTT.

The V call is TRBV18, the J call TRBJ2-2; 7 bases match TRBD2. CDR1 and CDR2 (germline): KGHSH, LQKENI. Trimming at V came to 3 bases and at J to 1 base, leaving 8 bases not matched to a gene. The CDR3 has 17 residues. CDR3 protein: CASSPFEASGNTGELFF. In DNA, the CDR3 is TGTGCCAGCTCACCCTTTGAGGCTAGCGGGAACACCGGGGAGCTGTTTTTT.

This clone was observed once. The chain couples TRBV24-1 to TRBJ1-1; D uncertain. The germline V gene encodes CDR1 KGHDR and CDR2 SFDVKD. The CDR3 spans 17 residues. Trimming left V 4 bases short and J 1 base short, with 18 bases between. CDR3 residues: CATSDSGSQRGNTEAFF. CDR3 bases: TGTGCCACCAGTGACTCCGGAAGCCAACGGGGGAACACTGAAGCTTTCTTT.

This chain connects TRBV6-2 or TRBV6-3 to TRBJ1-2; no clear D. The V gene lost 2 bases and the J gene lost 5 bases, with 6 bases spanning the gap. The germline V gene encodes CDR1 MNHEY and CDR2 SVGEGT. The CDR3 has 12 residues. In DNA form, the CDR3 reads TGTGCCAGCAGTTACGGGCCATATGGCTACACCTTC. Translation gives CASSYGPYGYTF.

The V gene is TRBV6-5, the J gene TRBJ1-2; 10 bases are shared with TRBD1. CDR3 length: 14 amino acids. With 6 bases clipped from V and 2 bases from J, the junction kept 3 bases outside the gene matches. The V gene's germline CDR1 is MNHEY and CDR2 SVGAGI. The CDR3 is CASRRDRGNYGYTF. CDR3 nucleotides: TGTGCCAGCAGGCGGGACAGGGGAAACTATGGCTACACCTTC.

This rearrangement joins TRBV9 to TRBJ2-1; TRBD2 agrees at 7 bases. J lost 7 bases, V lost 7 bases, and 14 bases had no gene match. This CDR3 is built from 15 residues. The germline V gene encodes CDR1 SGDLS and CDR2 YYNGEE. CDR3 nucleotide sequence: TGTGCCAGCTCAAGGGGCGGGAGTCGTGGAAATGAGCAGTTCTTC. The encoded protein is CASSRGGSRGNEQFF.

V gene TRBV3-1 (or the pseudogene TRBV3-2) combines with J gene TRBJ1-5; D uncertain. There are 13 residues in the CDR3. Germline CDR1 reads LGHDT; CDR2 reads YNNKEL (reference sequence). The V gene lost 2 bases and the J gene lost 5 bases, with 7 bases spanning the gap. The CDR3 sequence: CASSQSRDQPQHF. CDR3 DNA: TGTGCCAGCAGCCAAAGTCGGGATCAGCCCCAGCATTTT.